This TCR beta chain stems from a study of blood T cell repertoires in COVID-19. Study-wide context: Nucleic acid was either cDNA or gDNA, and it came from T cells, B-cell-depleted T cells, or PBMCs.

CDR1 and CDR2 from the germline V gene are MDHEN and SYDVKM. Trimming shortened V by 3 bases and J by 1 base, and 9 bases separated the two germline ends. The CDR3 has 14 residues. This clone was counted a single time. Participants came from roughly 25 US areas, aged about 18 to 89 years. Categorization into cohorts depended on clinical history that participants reported. Within 2 weeks before study entry, exposed participants met a COVID-19 case. TCRdb's copy holds only in-frame clones and misses some; the assay was immunoSEQ multiplex PCR. This sample has roughly 58,000 clones, with under 80% found just once.

Specimen: PBMCs or T cells enriched from blood (not recorded which). The rearrangement links TRBV28 to TRBJ1-1; a possible D gene is TRBD1 (5 bases). The origin of this receptor is a woman aged 55 to 70 who had been exposed to COVID-19. The CDR3, as DNA: TGTGCCAGCAGTTTGGGGGGGAAGAACACTGAAGCTTTCTTT. Translating gives CASSLGGKNTEAFF.